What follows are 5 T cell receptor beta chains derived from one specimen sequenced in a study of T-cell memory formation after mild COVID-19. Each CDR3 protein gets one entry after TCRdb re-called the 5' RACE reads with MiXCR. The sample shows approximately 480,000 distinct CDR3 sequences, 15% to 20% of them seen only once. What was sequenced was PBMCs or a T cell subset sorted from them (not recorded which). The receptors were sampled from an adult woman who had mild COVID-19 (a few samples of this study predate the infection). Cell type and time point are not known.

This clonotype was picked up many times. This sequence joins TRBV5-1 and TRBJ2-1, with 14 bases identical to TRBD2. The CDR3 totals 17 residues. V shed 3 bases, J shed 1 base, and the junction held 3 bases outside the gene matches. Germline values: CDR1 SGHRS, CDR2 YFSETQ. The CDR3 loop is CASSWGLAGESYNEQFF. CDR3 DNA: TGCGCCAGCAGCTGGGGACTAGCGGGAGAATCCTACAATGAGCAGTTCTTC.

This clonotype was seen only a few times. The CDR3 DNA sequence: TGTGCCAGCAGTTACCCGACAAATCTAGCGGGAGGGCCGCAAGAGACCCAGTACTTC. Encoded protein: CASSYPTNLAGGPQETQYF. The genes are TRBV6-5 and TRBJ2-5; 12 bases fit TRBD2. The CDR3 extends over 19 amino acids. The V and J ends lost 2 bases and 2 bases, in that order; junction bases with no gene match: 12. From germline, CDR1 is MNHEY and CDR2 SVGAGI.

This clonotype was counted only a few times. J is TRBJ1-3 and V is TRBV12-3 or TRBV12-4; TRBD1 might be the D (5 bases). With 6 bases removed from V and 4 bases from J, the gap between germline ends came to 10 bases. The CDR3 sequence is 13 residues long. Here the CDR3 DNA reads TGTGCCAGCAGGAAGGGGATAGGAAACACCATATATTTT. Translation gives CASRKGIGNTIYF.

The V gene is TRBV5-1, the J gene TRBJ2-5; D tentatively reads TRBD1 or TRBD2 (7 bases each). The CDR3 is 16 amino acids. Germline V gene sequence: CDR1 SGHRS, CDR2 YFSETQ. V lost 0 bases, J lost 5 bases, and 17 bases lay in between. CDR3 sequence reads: CASSLAAGQSAETQYF. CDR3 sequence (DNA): TGCGCCAGCAGCTTGGCAGCGGGACAGTCGGCGGAGACCCAGTACTTC.

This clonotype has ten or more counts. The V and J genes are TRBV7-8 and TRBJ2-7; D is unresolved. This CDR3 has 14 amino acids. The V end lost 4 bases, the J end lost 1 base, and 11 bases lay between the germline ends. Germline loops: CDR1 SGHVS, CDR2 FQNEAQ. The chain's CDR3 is CASSSKPLSYEQYF. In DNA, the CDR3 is TGTGCCAGCAGCTCAAAACCTCTATCCTACGAGCAGTACTTC.